The T cell receptor (beta chain) described here comes from a study of control samples from healthy donors and cancer patients. Germline trimming cut 7 bases from V and 8 bases from J; bases unmatched to any gene: 7. In germline, CDR1 is SGHTA, CDR2 FQGNSA. There are 13 residues in the CDR3. Assay used: immunoSEQ multiplex PCR; TCRdb lists only in-frame clones, some missing. Here the sample spans roughly 100,000 clones, 83% being singletons. The sequence was obtained from a woman aged 45-65 years in good health. This chain links TRBV7-2 with TRBJ2-1, with 8 bases lining up with TRBD2. Input material: blood. CDR3 loop: CASTPGGPYEQFF. CDR3 nucleotide sequence: TGTGCCAGCACACCGGGAGGGCCCTATGAGCAGTTCTTC.